These 25 T cell receptor beta chains originate from one sample sequenced in a study of OX40 agonist ivuxolimab in advanced cancers. Library preparation employed the immunoSEQ multiplex PCR assay. TCRdb carries this immuneACCESS record with in-frame sequences only. Its versions omit some clonotypes, under half of them owing to an unresolved V gene in the studies checked, with the rest unexplained. Here the sample has around 72,000 clones; roughly nine tenths occur a single time. The ten most abundant clones make up about an eighth of the sample. Sequences were derived from CD4+ or CD8+ T cells sorted from blood, sampled in a trial of the OX40 agonist ivuxolimab. The origin of the receptors is an adult with an advanced solid tumor such as melanoma, head and neck, liver or kidney cancer.

The chain links TRBV14 to TRBJ2-1, with TRBD2 identical over 7 bases. In germline, CDR1 is SGHDN, CDR2 FVKESK. Trimming at V came to 1 base and at J to 3 bases, leaving 3 bases not matched to a gene. This CDR3 is built from 15 residues. The CDR3 nucleotides are TGTGCCAGCAGCCAAGGGGGGGGTCTCTACAATGAGCAGTTCTTC. Protein: CASSQGGGLYNEQFF.

This rearrangement joins TRBV11-2 to TRBJ2-1; 8 bases align to TRBD2. Germline lookup yields CDR1 SGHAT and CDR2 FQNNGV. The CDR3 extends over 17 amino acids. Trimming at V came to 1 base and at J to 7 bases, leaving 12 bases not matched to a gene. The CDR3 spells CASSLGRGAGVGNEQFF. In DNA, the CDR3 is TGTGCCAGCAGCTTAGGAAGGGGAGCGGGAGTAGGGAATGAGCAGTTCTTC.

The CDR3 nucleotides read TGTGCCAGCAGCTCGTGGACCGGAGATACGCAGTATTTT. It codes for CASSSWTGDTQYF. This chain uses TRBV11-2 with TRBJ2-3; D is unclear. The V end was cut by 4 bases, the J end by 5 bases, with 10 bases between. Germline assignment: CDR1 SGHAT and CDR2 FQNNGV. The length of the CDR3 is 13 residues.

The V call is TRBV29-1, the J call TRBJ2-7; 10 nucleotides match TRBD1. V lost 5 bases, J lost 6 bases, and 7 bases stayed unmatched. The length of the CDR3 is 13 residues. Germline V gives CDR1 SQVTM, CDR2 ANQGSEA. In nucleotides, the CDR3 is TGCAGCGTTAACGACAGGGGGCTAACCGAGCAGTACTTC. Residues: CSVNDRGLTEQYF.

The chain employs TRBV6-1 and TRBJ1-4; weak D call: TRBD1 (6 bases). The V gene's germline CDR1 is MNHNS and CDR2 SASEGT. The ends were cut back, 10 bases at V and 5 bases at J, with 11 bases in the middle. There are 12 residues in the CDR3. The CDR3 DNA follows: TGTGCCATCGGACAGCTAAATGAAAAACTGTTTTTT. As protein: CAIGQLNEKLFF.

As DNA, the CDR3 is TGTGCCAGCAGCTTGTCAGAAACAGATACGCAGTATTTT. Its protein is CASSLSETDTQYF. This sequence joins TRBV7-9 and TRBJ2-3; D is uncertain. CDR3 size: 13 residues. The germline V gene encodes CDR1 SEHNR and CDR2 FQNEAQ (reference sequence). Between the trimmed V and J ends, which lost 3 bases and 3 bases, there was a span of 7 bases.

V usage is TRBV7-6 and J usage is TRBJ1-1; D call uncertain. Trimming removed 5 bases from V and 1 base from J, with 20 bases in between. Per the germline V gene, CDR1 is SGHVS and CDR2 is FNYEAQ. There are 17 residues in the CDR3. CDR3 DNA sequence: TGTGCCAGCAGCCCTACGGGGTCCCTCAGAACGAACACTGAAGCTTTCTTT. Translation: CASSPTGSLRTNTEAFF.

The chain recombines TRBV2 with TRBJ2-1; 8 nucleotides match TRBD1. CDR3 length: 16 amino acids. CDR1 and CDR2 from the germline V gene are SNHLY and FYNNEI. J gave up 9 bases and V 7 bases, and 17 bases lay outside the gene matches. The CDR3 loop reads CASTRTGNPLHGEQFF. In DNA form, the CDR3 reads TGTGCCAGCACCAGGACAGGGAACCCATTACACGGTGAGCAGTTCTTC.

CDR3 nucleotides: TGTGCTAGTTCATCTGGAAACACCATATATTTT. It translates to CASSSGNTIYF. The chain carries TRBV12-5 and TRBJ1-3, with no clear D. The CDR3 has 11 amino acids. Germline V gene data show CDR1 as LGHNT and CDR2 as FRNRAP. V lost 8 bases and J 1 base, leaving 3 bases between the germline ends.

This chain uses TRBV28 with TRBJ1-5; D is perhaps TRBD1 (5 bases). Per the germline V gene, CDR1 is MDHEN and CDR2 is SYDVKM. There are 15 residues in the CDR3. V lost 5 bases and J 5 bases, leaving 16 bases between the germline ends. The CDR3 here is CASSHRDRGDQPQHF. The CDR3 DNA follows: TGTGCCAGCAGTCACCGTGACAGAGGAGATCAGCCCCAGCATTTT.

The J gene is TRBJ2-6, the V gene TRBV5-8; the D gene is possibly TRBD1 (5 bases). The germline V gene encodes CDR1 SGHTS and CDR2 YDEGEE. This CDR3 contains 17 residues. Trimming shortened V by 1 base and J by 2 bases, and 13 bases separated the two germline ends. CDR3 DNA sequence: TGTGCCAGCAGCTTGATAATAGGACACGCTGGGGCCAACGTCCTGACTTTC. This encodes CASSLIIGHAGANVLTF.

The CDR3 bases are TGTGCCAGCAGCTTAGACGGGGCTAGCGGGAGAGACGGGGAGCTGTTTTTT. Translating gives CASSLDGASGRDGELFF. V gene TRBV7-3 combines with J gene TRBJ2-2, with TRBD2 matching 10 bases. Germline V lookup: CDR1 SGHTA, CDR2 FQGTGA. V lost 2 bases and J lost 7; bases outside the gene matches: 10. The CDR3 consists of 17 residues.

This clone was seen once. The rearrangement joins TRBV19 to TRBJ1-1; TRBD1 aligns across 7 bases. The CDR3 extends over 16 amino acids. Looked up from germline, CDR1 is LNHDA and CDR2 is SQIVND (reference sequence). Trimming removed 3 bases from V and 5 bases from J; junction bases left unmatched: 12. In DNA, the CDR3 is TGTGCCAGTAGTATGGGGTTACCAGGGGGAAATACTGAAGCTTTCTTT. Protein sequence: CASSMGLPGGNTEAFF.

The chain has TRBV6-5 and TRBJ2-5; 8 nucleotides agree with TRBD2. Per the germline V gene, CDR1 is MNHEY and CDR2 is SVGAGI. The ends lost 2 bases at V and 7 bases at J; junction bases unmatched: 6. This CDR3 has 14 amino acids. CDR3 protein: CASSYSGGEGTQYF. The CDR3 DNA reads TGTGCCAGCAGTTACAGCGGGGGCGAGGGGACCCAGTACTTC.

The chain recombines TRBV5-1 with TRBJ1-5; the D is unclear. The CDR3 length is 13 residues. The V gene lost 1 base and the J gene lost 5 bases, with 7 bases spanning the gap. Germline V CDR1 and CDR2: SGHRS, YFSETQ. CDR3 region: CASSLIPYQPQHF. The CDR3 DNA reads as TGCGCCAGCAGCTTGATTCCTTATCAGCCCCAGCATTTT.

This clone was seen once. This rearrangement joins TRBV6-1 to TRBJ1-1; D remains unclear. The CDR3 runs to 15 residues. The germline gives CDR1 MNHNS, CDR2 SASEGT. Trimming shortened V by 6 bases and J by 0 bases, and 14 bases separated the two germline ends. CDR3 nucleotide sequence: TGTGCCAGCAGACTAAACAGACTTATGAACACTGAAGCTTTCTTT. Its translation: CASRLNRLMNTEAFF.

The chain uses TRBV7-9 and TRBJ2-5; either TRBD1 or TRBD2 may fit D (6 bases each). The CDR3 loop spans 14 amino acids. With 5 bases removed from V and 7 bases from J, the gap between germline ends came to 17 bases. Looked up from germline, CDR1 is SEHNR and CDR2 is FQNEAQ (reference sequence). CDR3 nucleotides: TGTGCCAGCAGCCCATTAGCGGAGGGGGGGACCCAGTACTTC. It translates to CASSPLAEGGTQYF. Based on the CDR3 plus reference TRBV7-9 and TRBJ2-5, the full variable domain is DTGVSQNPRHKITKRGQNVTFRCDPISEHNRLYWYRQTLGQGPEFLTYFQNEAQLEKSRLLSDRFSAERPKGSFSTLEIQRTEQGDSAMYLCASSPLAEGGTQYFGPGTRLLVL.

The rearrangement links TRBV28 to TRBJ2-3; the D gene is possibly TRBD2 (6 bases). V lost 4 bases and J 2 bases, leaving 19 bases between the germline ends. The CDR3 has 17 amino acids. Germline V gene data show CDR1 as MDHEN and CDR2 as SYDVKM. This CDR3 is CASSSPPGAAYTDTQYF. In DNA form, the CDR3 reads TGTGCCAGCAGTTCCCCCCCGGGAGCGGCATACACAGATACGCAGTATTTT.

The CDR3 bases are TGTGCCAGCAGTTCCCTTCTAGCGGGGGGGCCCAATGAGCAGTTCTTC. Its translation: CASSSLLAGGPNEQFF. The rearrangement links TRBV6-5 to TRBJ2-1; 12 bases are a match to TRBD2. The CDR3 length is 16 residues. Trimming removed 4 bases from V and 6 bases from J; junction bases left unmatched: 7. The germline V gene encodes CDR1 MNHEY and CDR2 SVGAGI.

The chain employs TRBV27 and TRBJ2-1, with 9 nucleotides matching TRBD1. The CDR3 is 15 residues long. J gave up 3 bases and V 5 bases, and 5 bases lay outside the gene matches. The germline gives CDR1 MNHEY, CDR2 SMNVEV (reference sequence). CDR3 coding DNA: TGTGCCAGCAGTGTGGGACAGGGTAGCTACAATGAGCAGTTCTTC. Protein: CASSVGQGSYNEQFF.

This chain uses TRBV9 with TRBJ2-5, with 12 bases matching TRBD2. Per the germline V gene, CDR1 is SGDLS and CDR2 is YYNGEE. V gave up 1 base and J gave up 9 bases; unmatched junction bases: 4. This CDR3 spans 14 amino acids. CDR3 amino acids: CASSVRTSGTAQYF. The CDR3 DNA sequence: TGTGCCAGCAGCGTACGGACTAGCGGGACGGCCCAGTACTTC.

The chain couples TRBV4-1 to TRBJ2-7; 10 positions agree with TRBD2. After removal of 4 bases from V and 4 bases from J, the junction contained 4 bases not matched to a gene. The V gene's germline CDR1 is MGHRA and CDR2 YSYEKL. The CDR3 runs to 14 residues. CDR3 sequence reads: CASSRGLAAYEQYF. The CDR3, as DNA: TGCGCCAGCAGCCGAGGACTAGCGGCTTACGAGCAGTACTTC.

V usage is TRBV10-3 and J usage is TRBJ2-7, with TRBD2 matching over 7 bases. Germline lookup yields CDR1 ENHRY and CDR2 SYGVKD. The CDR3 is 13 residues long. V shed 4 bases and J 6 bases; nucleotides not matched to a gene: 6. The CDR3 DNA reads as TGTGCCATCAGTGGGCTAGCGGCTAGCGAGCAGTACTTC. Translation: CAISGLAASEQYF.

The gene calls are TRBV20-1 and TRBJ2-3, with D hard to call. The V end lost 2 bases, the J end lost 5 bases, and 5 bases lay between the germline ends. Germline V gene sequence: CDR1 DFQATT, CDR2 SNEGSKA (reference sequence). CDR3 length: 11 residues. Written as DNA, the CDR3 is TGCAGTGCTAGAAATGGAGATACGCAGTATTTT. Its protein is CSARNGDTQYF.

The CDR3 spells CASSLLEGNTGELFF. CDR3 DNA: TGTGCCAGCAGCTTGTTGGAGGGGAACACCGGGGAGCTGTTTTTT. The chain is built from TRBV5-5 and TRBJ2-2; D might be TRBD2 (6 bases). The CDR3 contains 15 residues. Germline CDR1 SGHKS, CDR2 YYEKEE (reference sequence). V was trimmed by 1 base and J by 1 base, leaving 8 bases between them.